This T cell receptor beta chain was captured in a study of Tregs in tolerant kidney transplant recipients (dated by TCRdb to the late 2010s). About the full investigation: The transplants used related donors along with nonmyeloablative bone marrow transplantation, and in the human trials mixed chimerism was transient. TCRbeta sequencing was used in the study to identify donor-specific regulatory T cells before combined kidney and bone marrow transplantation, and the identified cells were then tracked after transplant.

The sample's time point, from its label and the paper: blood sample drawn before combined kidney and bone marrow transplant. For bulk CFSE mixed lymphocyte reactions, CFSE-labeled recipient PBMCs were cocultured for 6 days with irradiated donor PBMCs and were then stained for CD3/CD4/CD8 and FACS-sorted. Patients were 4 combined kidney and bone marrow transplant recipients from the ITN036ST trial, and only these trial subjects had samples available. Healthy control blood was processed to PBMCs by Ficoll density gradient and cryopreserved, and patient PBMCs were collected before and after transplant. The paper as a whole reports these results and caveats: Expanding Tregs with activated donor B cells appeared to identify the most biologically relevant and donor-specific TCRbeta repertoire. Donor-specific Treg expansion exceeded global Treg expansion in tolerant patients, suggesting antigen-driven rather than nonspecific expansion. Biological reproducibility was not directly assessed, although technical replication error appeared to be minimal. For some patients, the PCR primers changed as time went on, which meant samples from those patients could not be compared with one another at the nucleotide level. The study was constrained by small patient numbers, and validation of the findings is required in larger populations and under other immunosuppression protocols.

Points on this clone: Its cognate antigen has yet to be identified. Per-base quality was not reported, and no clone a single base away is much larger than it.

Genomic DNA was extracted from sorted cells with the QIAGEN DNeasy Blood and Tissue Kit for TCRbeta CDR3 sequencing. High-throughput TCRbeta CDR3 sequencing, which included PCR amplification with bias correction and internal controls, was done commercially through immunoSEQ. The original pipeline was this. Unique productive TCRbeta sequences were defined by CDR3 nucleotide sequence where primers matched, otherwise by CDR3 amino acid sequence with Vbeta and Jbeta genes. Sequences were defined as donor-reactive when expanded at least 5-fold in CFSE-low cells versus unstimulated cells and present at a frequency of at least 0.01% in CFSE-low cells. Jensen-Shannon divergence, calculated on the top 100 TCRbeta sequences ranked by frequency, was used to quantify repertoire divergence. When a sample had multiple sequencing runs, each run was corrected for sorting error separately and the runs were then pooled. Imported from immuneACCESS, the table was reduced by TCRdb to in-frame sequences with V and J called. These copies leave out some clones; in studies compared against another copy, an unresolved V gene accounts for under half, and the cause of the remainder is not known. The V and J calls and clone size were taken over from that table, and D and trimming were inferred from the DNA. In this sample the table shows 15,000 to 19,000 clones, around 49% of which occur a single time. The ten most abundant clones make up 3% to 4% of the sample.

The clonotype originates from a human patient who received a combined kidney and bone marrow transplant. Sequencing used CD4+ T cells from blood cultured with allogeneic cells, obtained before the transplant.

The DNA is TGTGCCAGCAGTTTAGGGCAGGGGAGGCAGTATTTT. Its protein is CASSLGQGRQYF. The chain is assembled from TRBV6-5 and TRBJ2-3; D gene: possibly TRBD1, on 6 matching bases. The germline V gene supplies CDR1 MNHEY and CDR2 SVGAGI. The CDR3 sequence holds 12 residues, the cysteine and phenylalanine included. Of the read, only the CDR3 DNA is kept; its 36 bases are in frame from base 1. The trim is 4 bases for V and 11 bases for J, with a gap of 13 bases between the germline ends.